This T cell receptor beta chain comes out of a study of control samples from healthy donors and cancer patients. Germline V gene lookup returns CDR1 SQVTM and CDR2 ANQGSEA. Trimming took 2 bases from V and 4 from J; bases not matched to a gene: 7. This CDR3 is built from 14 residues. Measured with immunoSEQ multiplex PCR; TCRdb has only the in-frame clones, and not every one. Of 150,000 to 200,000 clones detected, 90% to 95% appear once; the ten largest clones hold around 1.4%. V usage is TRBV29-1 and J usage is TRBJ1-1; 7 bases map to TRBD1. Material for sequencing was blood. The origin of this receptor is a man aged 25-40 years in good health. CDR3 residues: CSVETWTGSTEAFF. The CDR3 region has the DNA TGCAGCGTTGAAACTTGGACAGGCTCCACTGAAGCTTTCTTT.